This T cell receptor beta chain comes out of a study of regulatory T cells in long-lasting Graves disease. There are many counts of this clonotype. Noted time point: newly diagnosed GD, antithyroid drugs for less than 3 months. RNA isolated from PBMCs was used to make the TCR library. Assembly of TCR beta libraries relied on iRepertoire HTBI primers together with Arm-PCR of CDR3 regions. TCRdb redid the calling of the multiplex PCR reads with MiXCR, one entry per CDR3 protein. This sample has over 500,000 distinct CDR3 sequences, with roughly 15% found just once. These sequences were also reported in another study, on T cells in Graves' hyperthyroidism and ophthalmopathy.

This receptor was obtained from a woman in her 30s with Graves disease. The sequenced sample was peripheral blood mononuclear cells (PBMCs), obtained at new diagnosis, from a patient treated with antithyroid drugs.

This CDR3 reads CASSRTAYNSPLHF. CDR3 DNA sequence: TGTGCCAGCAGCAGGACAGCATATAATTCACCCCTCCACTTT. This chain uses TRBV28 with TRBJ1-6; D is possibly TRBD1 (6 bases). The CDR3 is 14 amino acids. V dropped 6 bases and J dropped 4 bases, with 10 bases sitting between them. Germline loops: CDR1 MDHEN, CDR2 SYDVKM.